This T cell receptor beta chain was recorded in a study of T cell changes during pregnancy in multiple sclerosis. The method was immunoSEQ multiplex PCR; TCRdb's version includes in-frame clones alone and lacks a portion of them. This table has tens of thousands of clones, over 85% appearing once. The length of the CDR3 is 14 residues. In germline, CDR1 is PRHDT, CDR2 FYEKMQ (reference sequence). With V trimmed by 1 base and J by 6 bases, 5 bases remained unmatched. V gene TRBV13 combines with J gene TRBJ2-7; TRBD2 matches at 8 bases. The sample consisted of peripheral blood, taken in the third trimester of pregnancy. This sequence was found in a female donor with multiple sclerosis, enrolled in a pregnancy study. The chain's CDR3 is CASSLAGGPGEQYF. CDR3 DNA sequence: TGTGCCAGCAGCTTAGCGGGAGGGCCTGGCGAGCAGTACTTC.